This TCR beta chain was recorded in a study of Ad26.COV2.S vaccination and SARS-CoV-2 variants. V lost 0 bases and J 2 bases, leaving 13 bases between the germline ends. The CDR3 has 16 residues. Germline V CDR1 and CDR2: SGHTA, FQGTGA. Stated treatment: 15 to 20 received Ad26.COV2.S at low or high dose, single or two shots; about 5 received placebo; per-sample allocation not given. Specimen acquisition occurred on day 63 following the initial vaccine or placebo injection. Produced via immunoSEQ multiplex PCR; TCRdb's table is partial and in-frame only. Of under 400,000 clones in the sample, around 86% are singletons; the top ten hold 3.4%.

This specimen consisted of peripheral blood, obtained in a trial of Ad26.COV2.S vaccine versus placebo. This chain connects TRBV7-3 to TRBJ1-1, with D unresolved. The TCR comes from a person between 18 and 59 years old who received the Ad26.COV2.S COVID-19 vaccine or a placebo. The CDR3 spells CASSLTLRTENTEAFF. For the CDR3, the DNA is TGTGCCAGCAGCTTAACCCTGCGGACTGAAAACACTGAAGCTTTCTTT.